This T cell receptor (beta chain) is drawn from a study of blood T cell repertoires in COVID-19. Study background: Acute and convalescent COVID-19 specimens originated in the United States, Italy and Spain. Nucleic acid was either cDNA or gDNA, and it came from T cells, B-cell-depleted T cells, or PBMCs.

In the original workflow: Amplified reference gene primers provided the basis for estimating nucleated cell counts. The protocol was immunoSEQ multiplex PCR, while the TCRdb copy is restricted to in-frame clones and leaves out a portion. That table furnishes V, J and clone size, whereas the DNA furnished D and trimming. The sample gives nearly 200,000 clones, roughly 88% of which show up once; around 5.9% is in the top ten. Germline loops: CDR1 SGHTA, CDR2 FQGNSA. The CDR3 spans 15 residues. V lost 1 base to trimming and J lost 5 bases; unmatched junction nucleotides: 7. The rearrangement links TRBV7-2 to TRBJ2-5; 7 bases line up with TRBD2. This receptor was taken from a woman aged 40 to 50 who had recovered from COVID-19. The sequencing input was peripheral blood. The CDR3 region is CASSLGGRAKETQYF. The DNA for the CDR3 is TGTGCCAGCAGCTTAGGAGGGAGGGCCAAGGAGACCCAGTACTTC.